Listed below are T cell receptor beta chains from one sample, sequenced in a study of chemoradiotherapy in HPV16-positive cancers. The table came from immunoSEQ multiplex PCR; TCRdb's copy has only in-frame clones and leaves some out. The repertoire holds 15,000 to 20,000 clones, with roughly 90% as singletons. Sample: blood, taken from a patient who underwent chemoradiotherapy. The receptor set was obtained from a human donor with HPV-associated anogenital cancer. CDR3s include the opening cysteine and the closing phenylalanine or tryptophan. A D gene is named only where the DNA matches it firmly. Not every row has a clone size; where given, it reads once, few, many or a size class.

v_call: TRBV27
j_call: TRBJ2-3
clone_size: -
d_call: -
cdr3_nt: TGTGCCAGCAGTTTATCGATTCTGGGTTCTAGCACAGATACGCAGTATTTT
cdr3_aa: CASSLSILGSSTDTQYF

v_call: TRBV7-9
j_call: TRBJ2-7
clone_size: -
d_call: TRBD2
cdr3_nt: TGTGCCAGCAGCCCTAGCGGGAGCGGCTACGAGCAGTACTTC
cdr3_aa: CASSPSGSGYEQYF

v_call: TRBV19
j_call: TRBJ1-6
clone_size: -
d_call: -
cdr3_nt: TGTGCCAGTAGTACTCAATCCCTAGGGAACTCACCCCTCCACTTT
cdr3_aa: CASSTQSLGNSPLHF

v_call: TRBV7-9
j_call: TRBJ1-1
clone_size: few
d_call: -
cdr3_nt: TGTGCCAGCAGCTTAGGACAGATGAACACTGAAGCTTTCTTT
cdr3_aa: CASSLGQMNTEAFF

v_call: TRBV2
j_call: TRBJ1-2
clone_size: -
d_call: -
cdr3_nt: TGTGCCAGCAGTGGGGGGGACTATGGCTACACCTTC
cdr3_aa: CASSGGDYGYTF

v_call: TRBV2
j_call: TRBJ1-2
clone_size: -
d_call: -
cdr3_nt: TGTGCCAGCAGCACGGGTACGATTTCTGGCTACACCTTC
cdr3_aa: CASSTGTISGYTF

v_call: TRBV28
j_call: TRBJ1-5
clone_size: -
d_call: -
cdr3_nt: TGTGCCAGCAGTTTGGTTGCGGGGTTAAAGCGGCCCCAGCATTTT
cdr3_aa: CASSLVAGLKRPQHF

v_call: TRBV6-9
j_call: TRBJ2-7
clone_size: -
d_call: -
cdr3_nt: TGTGCCAGCAAGCGGCGGGAACTTCAGGACTACGAGCAGTACTTC
cdr3_aa: CASKRRELQDYEQYF

v_call: TRBV29-1
j_call: TRBJ2-7
clone_size: -
d_call: TRBD2
cdr3_nt: TGCAGCGTGGGGTCGGGACTAAGGCTGGAGCAGTACTTC
cdr3_aa: CSVGSGLRLEQYF

v_call: TRBV11-2
j_call: TRBJ2-2
clone_size: -
d_call: -
cdr3_nt: TGTGCCAGCAGCTTTTTTGGGAGTACCACCGGGGAGCTGTTTTTT
cdr3_aa: CASSFFGSTTGELFF

v_call: TRBV7-9
j_call: TRBJ2-3
clone_size: once
d_call: -
cdr3_nt: TGTGCCAGCAGCAGCACAGATACGCAGTATTTT
cdr3_aa: CASSSTDTQYF

v_call: TRBV7-6
j_call: TRBJ1-5
clone_size: -
d_call: -
cdr3_nt: TGTGCCAGCAGCTTGGGCGGGGGGGTTCAGCCCCAGCATTTT
cdr3_aa: CASSLGGGVQPQHF

v_call: TRBV10-3
j_call: TRBJ2-1
clone_size: -
d_call: -
cdr3_nt: TGTGCCATCGGGGGTGAACTAAGCTCCTACAATGAGCAGTTCTTC
cdr3_aa: CAIGGELSSYNEQFF

v_call: TRBV4-2
j_call: TRBJ1-5
clone_size: -
d_call: -
cdr3_nt: TGTGCCAGCAGCCAAGCCGGCACAACCAATTTGGGGCCCCAGCATTTT
cdr3_aa: CASSQAGTTNLGPQHF

v_call: TRBV9
j_call: TRBJ2-1
clone_size: -
d_call: TRBD2
cdr3_nt: TGTGCCAGCAGCCTCAGGACTAGCGGGATTAATGAGCAGTTCTTC
cdr3_aa: CASSLRTSGINEQFF

v_call: TRBV7-2
j_call: TRBJ1-1
clone_size: -
d_call: -
cdr3_nt: TGTGCCAGCAGCTTAGGACGTGGGGGTGAGGCTTTCTTT
cdr3_aa: CASSLGRGGEAFF

v_call: TRBV7-2
j_call: TRBJ1-5
clone_size: -
d_call: TRBD1
cdr3_nt: TGTGCCAGCAGGAAGACAGGGAATAGCAATCAGCCCCAGCATTTT
cdr3_aa: CASRKTGNSNQPQHF